These 28 T cell receptor beta chains originate from one sample sequenced in a study of T cells in Graves' hyperthyroidism and ophthalmopathy. It was RNA transcripts that yielded the amplified TCR beta CDR3 regions. HTBI primers were the set used in a first-round RT-PCR of the TCR CDR3. TCRdb ran MiXCR on the multiplex PCR reads and lists one entry per CDR3 protein. The table has 600,000 to 650,000 distinct CDR3 sequences, roughly 17% seen once. The sequenced sample consisted of blood. The receptors shown here come from a woman aged 30 to 39 with Graves' hyperthyroidism.

This clonotype was seen more than once but under ten times. The chain has TRBV5-6 and TRBJ1-1; tentative D call: TRBD1 (6 bases). Germline V gene data show CDR1 as SGHDT and CDR2 as YYEEEE. This CDR3 is built from 14 residues. The V end lost 4 bases, the J end lost 11 bases, and 21 bases lay between the germline ends. DNA of the CDR3: TGTGCCAGCAGCCTGGACAGTTCCCTAGACTTGGCTTTCTTT. This encodes CASSLDSSLDLAFF.

This clonotype was seen a few times. The chain's CDR3 is CASSFGTSGETQYF. CDR3 in DNA: TGTGCCAGCAGCTTCGGGACTAGCGGGGAGACCCAGTACTTC. This chain uses TRBV7-9 with TRBJ2-5, with 12 bases aligning to TRBD2. The CDR3 has 14 residues. V shed 3 bases, J shed 5 bases, and the junction held 1 base outside the gene matches. CDR1 and CDR2 (germline): SEHNR, FQNEAQ (reference sequence).

The chain carries TRBV27 and TRBJ1-2; D unclear. Looked up from germline, CDR1 is MNHEY and CDR2 is SMNVEV (reference sequence). The CDR3 covers 13 residues. Trimming shortened V by 5 bases and J by 8 bases, and 15 bases separated the two germline ends. CDR3 sequence: CASSPRSREGYTF. CDR3 nucleotides: TGTGCCAGCAGTCCGCGGTCCCGGGAAGGCTACACCTTC.

This clonotype appeared many times. The chain joins TRBV5-1 to TRBJ1-1, with D possibly matching TRBD1 (6 bases). Germline V CDR1 and CDR2: SGHRS, YFSETQ. The V end was cut by 6 bases, the J end by 7 bases, with 13 bases between. This CDR3 is built from 12 residues. This CDR3 is CASTRGRIEAFF. The CDR3 bases are TGCGCCAGCACCAGGGGCAGGATTGAAGCTTTCTTT.

A note on this clonotype: A far larger clone is one base from this, pointing to a likely read error. The rearrangement joins TRBV7-2 to TRBJ2-6; D is ambiguous. V shed 0 bases and J shed 2 bases, with 2 bases lying between them. The CDR3 loop spans 14 amino acids. Per germline, CDR1 SGHTA and CDR2 FQGNSA. CDR3 in amino acids: CASSLAAGANVLTF. The CDR3 DNA is TGTGCCAGCAGCTTAGCGGCTGGGGCCAACGTCCTGACTTTC.

The chain is built from TRBV6-2 or TRBV6-3 and TRBJ2-1; D is unresolved. The CDR3 covers 11 residues. Germline CDR1 is MNHEY and CDR2 is SVGEGT. V lost 9 bases and J 4 bases, leaving 7 bases between the germline ends. The CDR3 protein is CASGPYNEQFF. The DNA of the CDR3 is TGTGCCAGTGGGCCGTACAATGAGCAGTTCTTC.

There are many counts of this clonotype. The gene calls are TRBV2 and TRBJ1-2; the D is unclear. The CDR3 is 12 residues long. CDR1 is SNHLY, CDR2 FYNNEI, per germline. Deletions cut 5 bases from V and 7 bases from J, with 11 bases between. CDR3 sequence reads: CASSPEAIGYTF. CDR3 bases: TGTGCCAGCAGTCCGGAGGCAATTGGCTACACCTTC.

The V and J genes are TRBV24-1 and TRBJ2-5, with a weak D call TRBD1 (7 bases). V was cut by 1 base and J by 5 bases, with 16 bases left in between. This CDR3 is built from 16 residues. Germline lookup yields CDR1 KGHDR and CDR2 SFDVKD. CDR3 sequence: CATSDFRQGGGETQYF. CDR3 DNA: TGTGCCACCAGTGATTTTCGACAGGGAGGCGGTGAGACCCAGTACTTC.

The chain joins TRBV20-1 to TRBJ2-1; 13 bases map to TRBD2. The CDR3 loop spans 15 amino acids. CDR1 is DFQATT, CDR2 SNEGSKA, per germline (reference sequence). J gave up 6 bases and V 6 bases, and 8 bases lay outside the gene matches. CDR3 sequence reads: CSASPGTSGINEQFF. DNA for the CDR3: TGCAGTGCGTCACCCGGGACTAGCGGGATCAATGAGCAGTTCTTC.

About this clonotype: With a much larger clone just one base away, this may be a read error. The chain has TRBV20-1 and TRBJ2-1, with D possibly matching TRBD2 (5 bases). The length of the CDR3 is 13 residues. The V gene's germline CDR1 is DFQATT and CDR2 SNEGSKA (reference sequence). Trimming took 1 base from V and 10 from J, leaving 14 bases between them. The CDR3 nucleotides are TGCAGTGCTAGAGGGGGAGTTCCCTACGAGCAGTTCTTC. It yields the protein CSARGGVPYEQFF.

This clonotype has a count of ten or more. J is TRBJ2-1 and V is TRBV3-1; 11 nucleotides agree with TRBD2. Germline-derived CDR1 and CDR2 are LGHDT and YNNKEL (reference sequence). V was clipped by 0 bases and J by 10 bases; unmatched bases: 14. The length of the CDR3 is 18 residues. CDR3 nucleotide sequence: TGTGCCAGCAGCCAAGATCTTAGGACTAGCGGGTGGGGTCGAGAGCAGTTCTTC. Its protein product is CASSQDLRTSGWGREQFF.

This clonotype has a count of ten or more. V usage is TRBV30 and J usage is TRBJ2-5; D is uncertain. The CDR3 runs to 13 residues. Germline loops: CDR1 GTSNPN, CDR2 SVGIG (reference sequence). V shed 0 bases and J shed 5 bases, with 10 bases lying between them. Here the CDR3 DNA reads TGTGCCTGGAGTGTACGGGTTCATGAGACCCAGTACTTC. Protein sequence: CAWSVRVHETQYF.

The V and J genes are TRBV5-1 and TRBJ2-1; a weak D match, TRBD2 (7 bases). The V end lost 1 base, the J end lost 10 bases, and 18 bases lay between the germline ends. CDR1 and CDR2 from the germline V gene are SGHRS and YFSETQ. The CDR3 runs to 15 residues. This CDR3 reads CASSLIGGGPPEQFF. As DNA, the CDR3 is TGCGCCAGCAGCTTGATAGGGGGAGGGCCCCCCGAGCAGTTCTTC.

As DNA, the CDR3 is TGTGCCAGCAGCGTTCGAGGGACTGCCTCTGGGGCCAACGTCCTGACTTTC. It specifies CASSVRGTASGANVLTF. The J gene is TRBJ2-6, the V gene TRBV9, with D tentatively TRBD2 (6 bases). CDR3 length equals 17 residues. CDR1 SGDLS and CDR2 YYNGEE come from the germline V gene. V lost 2 bases, J lost 0 bases, and 12 bases lay in between.

This chain uses TRBV20-1 with TRBJ2-2; TRBD1 aligns across 11 bases. CDR3 length equals 15 residues. Unmatched junction bases numbered 5, after V lost 5 bases and J lost 3 bases. Germline lookup yields CDR1 DFQATT and CDR2 SNEGSKA (reference sequence). DNA of the CDR3: TGCAGTGCTGCCCCGGGACAGGGGGACACCGGGGAGCTGTTTTTT. Translation gives CSAAPGQGDTGELFF.

This clonotype was counted many times. The rearrangement joins TRBV6-1 to TRBJ2-1; 15 bases are shared with TRBD2. The length of the CDR3 is 15 residues. CDR1 is MNHNS and CDR2 is SASEGT in the germline V gene. V dropped 5 bases and J dropped 10; count of bases not matched to a gene: 6. The CDR3: CASSTGTSGRQEQFF. CDR3 nucleotide sequence: TGTGCCAGCAGTACTGGGACTAGCGGGAGGCAGGAGCAGTTCTTC.

This clonotype was found many times. The chain links TRBV13 to TRBJ2-1; 12 bases agree with TRBD2. Germline V gives CDR1 PRHDT, CDR2 FYEKMQ (reference sequence). V was pared by 3 bases and J by 7 bases, with 7 bases of the junction left unmatched. The CDR3 is 16 residues long. The CDR3: CASSFEETSGRNEQFF. CDR3 coding DNA: TGTGCCAGCAGCTTTGAGGAGACTAGCGGGAGAAATGAGCAGTTCTTC.

This clonotype was seen more than once but under ten times. V is TRBV6-2 or TRBV6-3 and J is TRBJ2-3; 7 bases line up with TRBD1. The germline gives CDR1 MNHEY, CDR2 SVGEGT. The ends lost 6 bases at V and 2 bases at J; junction bases unmatched: 2. CDR3 size: 13 residues. The CDR3 DNA reads TGTGCCAGCAGAGGGACAGTCACAGATACGCAGTATTTT. Encoded protein: CASRGTVTDTQYF.

Ten or more counts support this clonotype. The V call is TRBV29-1, the J call TRBJ1-1; tentatively, D is TRBD1 (5 bases). The V and J ends lost 4 bases and 1 base respectively, with 7 bases between them. CDR1 and CDR2 from the germline V gene are SQVTM and ANQGSEA. This CDR3 region has 12 residues. The CDR3 loop is CSVAGQNTEAFF. CDR3 DNA: TGCAGCGTTGCAGGACAGAACACTGAAGCTTTCTTT.

This clonotype was counted a few times. The chain uses TRBV5-5 and TRBJ2-7, with D uncertain. CDR3 length: 12 amino acids. CDR1 is SGHKS, CDR2 YYEKEE, per germline (reference sequence). V was cut by 3 bases and J by 6 bases, with 10 bases left in between. CDR3 nucleotides: TGTGCCAGCAGCTCTCAGACGCTCGAGCAGTACTTC. It is translated as CASSSQTLEQYF.

The chain has TRBV4-2 and TRBJ1-2; a weak D match, TRBD1 (5 bases). This CDR3 comprises 13 residues. Germline values: CDR1 LGHNA, CDR2 YNFKEQ. V dropped 1 base and J dropped 8 bases, with 11 bases sitting between them. CDR3 coding DNA: TGTGCCAGCAGCCAAGGAGGGTGGGACGGCTACACCTTC. Translating it yields CASSQGGWDGYTF.

This clonotype was recorded at least ten times. The chain is built from TRBV20-1 and TRBJ2-7; 10 nucleotides line up with TRBD1. V shed 0 bases, J shed 1 base, and the junction held 6 bases outside the gene matches. Per the germline V gene, CDR1 is DFQATT and CDR2 is SNEGSKA (reference sequence). The CDR3 runs to 16 residues. The CDR3 region has the DNA TGCAGTGCTAGAGATGTCCTGGGACAGGGGTCCTACGAGCAGTACTTC. The encoded protein is CSARDVLGQGSYEQYF.

The gene calls are TRBV10-3 and TRBJ2-5; D is uncertain. The CDR3 is made up of 13 amino acids. Germline V gives CDR1 ENHRY, CDR2 SYGVKD. V lost 4 bases to trimming and J lost 4 bases, with 10 bases between them. In DNA, the CDR3 is TGTGCCATCAGTGTCGCGAAGGGAGAGACCCAGTACTTC. Protein product: CAISVAKGETQYF.

To note about this clonotype: A much larger clone sits a single nucleotide away, making a read error possible. CDR3 loop: CVSSSSLLSSYEQYF. CDR3 sequence (DNA): TGTGTCAGCAGTTCGAGCTTACTGAGCTCCTACGAGCAGTACTTC. This rearrangement joins TRBV6-2 or TRBV6-3 to TRBJ2-7; D gene uncertain. CDR1 is MNHEY, CDR2 SVGEGT, per germline. CDR3 size: 15 residues.

This clonotype has a handful of counts. The J gene is TRBJ1-2, the V gene TRBV20-1, with a tentative D call TRBD1 (5 bases). Germline V gives CDR1 DFQATT, CDR2 SNEGSKA (reference sequence). Between the trimmed V and J ends, which lost 5 bases and 7 bases, there was a span of 23 bases. This CDR3 has 15 residues. CDR3 sequence reads: CSALGAADLPIGYTF. CDR3 sequence (DNA): TGCAGTGCTTTAGGGGCGGCGGATCTTCCTATTGGCTACACCTTC.

This clonotype was seen ten or more times. This CDR3 reads CASGLARGFTGELFF. The CDR3 DNA reads TGTGCTAGTGGTTTGGCACGGGGCTTTACCGGGGAGCTGTTTTTT. The chain is built from TRBV12-5 and TRBJ2-2; the D call may be TRBD1 or TRBD2 (5 bases each). The CDR3 runs 15 residues. CDR1 and CDR2 (germline): LGHNT, FRNRAP. V shed 1 base and J shed 5 bases, with 11 bases lying between them.

The chain carries TRBV30 and TRBJ1-3, with unresolved D. The CDR3 sequence is 11 residues long. Trimming took 0 bases from V and 12 from J, leaving 9 bases between them. The germline V gene has CDR1 GTSNPN and CDR2 SVGIG (reference sequence). The chain's CDR3 is CAWSVGENIYF. CDR3 DNA: TGTGCCTGGAGTGTTGGGGAGAACATATATTTT.

This clonotype turned up a few times. This CDR3 reads CASSPGTGSPQPQHF. The CDR3 coding sequence is TGTGCCAGTAGTCCCGGGACAGGGTCTCCTCAGCCCCAGCATTTT. The chain is built from TRBV19 and TRBJ1-5, with 9 nucleotides matching TRBD1. V was pared by 5 bases and J by 6 bases, with 8 bases of the junction left unmatched. The CDR3 is made up of 15 amino acids. Looked up from germline, CDR1 is LNHDA and CDR2 is SQIVND (reference sequence). Complete variable domain (other parts from reference TRBV19 and TRBJ1-5): DGGITQSPKYLFRKEGQNVTLSCEQNLNHDAMYWYRQDPGQGLRLIYYSQIVNDFQKGDIAEGYSVSREKKESFPLTVTSAQKNPTAFYLCASSPGTGSPQPQHFGDGTRLSIL.